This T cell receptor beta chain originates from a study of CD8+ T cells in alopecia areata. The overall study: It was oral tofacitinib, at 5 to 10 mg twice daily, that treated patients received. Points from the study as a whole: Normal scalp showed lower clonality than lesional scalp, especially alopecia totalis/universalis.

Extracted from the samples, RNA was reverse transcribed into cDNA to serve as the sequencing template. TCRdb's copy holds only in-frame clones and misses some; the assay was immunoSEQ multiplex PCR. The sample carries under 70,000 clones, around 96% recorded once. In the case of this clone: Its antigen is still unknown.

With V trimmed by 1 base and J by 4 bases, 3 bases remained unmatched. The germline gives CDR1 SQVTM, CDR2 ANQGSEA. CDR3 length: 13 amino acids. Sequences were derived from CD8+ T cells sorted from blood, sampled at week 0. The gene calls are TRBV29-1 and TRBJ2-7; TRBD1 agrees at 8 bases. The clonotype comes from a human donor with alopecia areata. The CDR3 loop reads CSVEAGGGYEQYF. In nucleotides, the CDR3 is TGCAGCGTTGAAGCAGGGGGCGGTTACGAGCAGTACTTC.